The clone carrying this TCR beta chain was detected ten times or more. These data are taken from a study of T-cell reconstitution after alpha-beta-depleted transplantation in children. The CDR3 covers 12 residues. Germline lookup yields CDR1 MNHEY and CDR2 SVGAGI. V lost 4 bases, J lost 2 bases, and 5 bases lay in between. Unique molecular identifiers were built into the TCRbeta library. Via MiXCR, TCRdb re-called the PCR reads, giving one row per CDR3 protein. Of around 200,000 distinct CDR3 sequences detected, around 9.5% appear once; the ten largest clones hold around 6%. The chain recombines TRBV6-5 with TRBJ1-2; the D is unclear. This TCR came from a human donor who donated a stem cell graft to a child with acute lymphoblastic leukemia. Here the sequenced sample was PBMCs from the stem cell graft donor, taken from the stem cell graft. The CDR3 loop reads CASSSSNYGYTF. The CDR3 bases are TGTGCCAGCAGTTCCTCCAACTATGGCTACACCTTC.